This TCR beta chain was captured in a study of blood T cell repertoires in COVID-19. Overall study: From the United States, Italy and Spain came samples of acute and convalescent COVID-19.

From germline, CDR1 is SGHRS and CDR2 YFSETQ. Trimming stripped 5 bases from V and 0 bases from J, with 9 bases between. CDR3 length equals 13 residues. Original handling: Estimated nucleated cell counts came from reference gene primer amplification. Assay: immunoSEQ multiplex PCR; the TCRdb copy retains only in-frame clones and omits some. V, J and clone size reflect that table, while D and trimming were determined from the DNA. The data show about 100,000 clones, less than 90% seen once. The sequenced sample was peripheral blood. This receptor was taken from a man between 65 and 85 years old with active or convalescent COVID-19. The chain is built from TRBV5-1 and TRBJ2-7; TRBD2 is a possible D gene (5 bases). Written as DNA, the CDR3 is TGCGCCAGCAGACTCACTAGCTCCTACGAGCAGTACTTC. Translating it yields CASRLTSSYEQYF.